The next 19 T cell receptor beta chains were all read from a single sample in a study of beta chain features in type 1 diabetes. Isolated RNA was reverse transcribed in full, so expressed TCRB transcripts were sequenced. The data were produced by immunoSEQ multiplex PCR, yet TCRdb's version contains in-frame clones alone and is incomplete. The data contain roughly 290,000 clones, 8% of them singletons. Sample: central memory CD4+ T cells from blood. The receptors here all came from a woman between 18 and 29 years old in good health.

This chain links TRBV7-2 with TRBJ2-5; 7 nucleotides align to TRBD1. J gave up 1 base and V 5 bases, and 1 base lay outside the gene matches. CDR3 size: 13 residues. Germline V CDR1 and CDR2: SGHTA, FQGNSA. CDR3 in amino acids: CASSGQVQETQYF. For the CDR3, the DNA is TGTGCCAGCAGCGGACAGGTCCAAGAGACCCAGTACTTC. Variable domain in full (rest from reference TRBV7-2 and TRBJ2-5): GAGVSQSPSNKVTEKGKDVELRCDPISGHTALYWYRQSLGQGLEFLIYFQGNSAPDKSGLPSDRFSAERTGGSVSTLTIQRTQQEDSAVYLCASSGQVQETQYFGPGTRLLVL.

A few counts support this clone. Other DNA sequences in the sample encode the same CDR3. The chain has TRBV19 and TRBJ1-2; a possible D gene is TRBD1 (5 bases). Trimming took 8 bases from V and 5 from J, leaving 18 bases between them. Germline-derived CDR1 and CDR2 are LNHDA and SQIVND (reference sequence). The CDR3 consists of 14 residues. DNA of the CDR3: TGTGCCAGTCAGTCGGGGGGGAACCCTTATGGCTACACCTTC. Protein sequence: CASQSGGNPYGYTF.

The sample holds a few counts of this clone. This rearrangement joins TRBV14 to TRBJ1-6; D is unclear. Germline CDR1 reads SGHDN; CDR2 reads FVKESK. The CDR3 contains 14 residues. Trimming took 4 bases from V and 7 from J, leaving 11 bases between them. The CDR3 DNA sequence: TGTGCCAGCAGCCGGGCCAGTGGGAATTCACCCCTCCACTTT. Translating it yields CASSRASGNSPLHF.

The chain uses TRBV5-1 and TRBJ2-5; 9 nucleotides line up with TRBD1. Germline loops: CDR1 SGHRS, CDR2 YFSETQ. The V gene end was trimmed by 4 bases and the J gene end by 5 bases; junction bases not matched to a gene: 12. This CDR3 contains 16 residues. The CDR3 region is CASSTQGQGRQETQYF. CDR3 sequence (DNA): TGCGCCAGCAGCACGCAGGGACAGGGACGGCAGGAGACCCAGTACTTC. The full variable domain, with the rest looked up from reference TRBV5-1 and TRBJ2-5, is KAGVTQTPRYLIKTRGQQVTLSCSPISGHRSVSWYQQTPGQGLQFLFEYFSETQRNKGNFPGRFSGRQFSNSRSEMNVSTLELGDSALYLCASSTQGQGRQETQYFGPGTRLLVL.

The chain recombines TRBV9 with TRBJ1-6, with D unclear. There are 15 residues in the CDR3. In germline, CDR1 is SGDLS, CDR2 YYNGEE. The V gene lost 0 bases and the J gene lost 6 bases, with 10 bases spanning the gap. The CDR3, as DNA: TGTGCCAGCAGCGTAGAAGGACTGTTTAATTCACCCCTCCACTTT. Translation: CASSVEGLFNSPLHF.

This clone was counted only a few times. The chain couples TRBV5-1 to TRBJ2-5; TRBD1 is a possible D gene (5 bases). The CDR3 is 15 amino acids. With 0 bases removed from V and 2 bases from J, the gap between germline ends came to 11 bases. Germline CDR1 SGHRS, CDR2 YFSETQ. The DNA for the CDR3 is TGCGCCAGCAGCTTGGGGCCGGACACACAAGAGACCCAGTACTTC. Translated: CASSLGPDTQETQYF.

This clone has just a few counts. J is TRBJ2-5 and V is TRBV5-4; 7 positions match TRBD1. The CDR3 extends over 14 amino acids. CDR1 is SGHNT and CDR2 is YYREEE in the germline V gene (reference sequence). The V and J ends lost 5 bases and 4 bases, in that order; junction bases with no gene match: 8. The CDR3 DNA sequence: TGTGCCAGCAGACCCCGACAGGGTGGAGAGACCCAGTACTTC. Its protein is CASRPRQGGETQYF.

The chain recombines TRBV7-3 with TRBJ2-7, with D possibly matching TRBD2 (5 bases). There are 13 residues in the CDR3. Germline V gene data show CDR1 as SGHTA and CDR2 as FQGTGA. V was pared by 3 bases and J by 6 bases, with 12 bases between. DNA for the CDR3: TGTGCCAGCAGCTTTGGAGGACCGAGCGAGCAGTACTTC. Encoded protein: CASSFGGPSEQYF. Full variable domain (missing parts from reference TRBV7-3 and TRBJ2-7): GAGVSQTPSNKVTEKGKYVELRCDPISGHTALYWYRQSLGQGPEFLIYFQGTGAADDSGLPNDRFFAVRPEGSVSTLKIQRTERGDSAVYLCASSFGGPSEQYFGPGTRLTVT.

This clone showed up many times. The CDR3 protein is CASTPYGATNEKLFF. CDR3 bases: TGTGCCAGTACACCCTACGGGGCAACTAATGAAAAACTGTTTTTT. The chain employs TRBV19 and TRBJ1-4, with D unclear. The germline gives CDR1 LNHDA, CDR2 SQIVND (reference sequence). Trimming took off 7 bases at V and 0 bases at J, with 12 bases between the two ends. The CDR3 is 15 residues long.

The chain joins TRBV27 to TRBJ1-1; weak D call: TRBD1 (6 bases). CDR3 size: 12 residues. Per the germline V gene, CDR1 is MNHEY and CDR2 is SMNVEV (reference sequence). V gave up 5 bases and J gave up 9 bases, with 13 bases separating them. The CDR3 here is CASSRKGGKAFF. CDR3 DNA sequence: TGTGCCAGCAGTCGTAAGGGGGGAAAAGCTTTCTTT.

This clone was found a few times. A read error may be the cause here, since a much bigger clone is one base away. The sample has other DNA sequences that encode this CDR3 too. CDR3 coding DNA: TGTGCCAGCTCACCATCAGAAGGTGACACTGAAGCTTTCTTT. Amino acids: CASSPSEGDTEAFF. The V gene is TRBV18, the J gene TRBJ1-1; no clear D. Germline V gives CDR1 KGHSH, CDR2 LQKENI. This CDR3 has 14 residues. The V end lost 2 bases, the J end lost 3 bases, and 10 bases lay between the germline ends.

The CDR3 spells CASRRDRQNYGYTF. Written as DNA, the CDR3 is TGTGCCAGCCGCCGGGACAGACAAAACTATGGCTACACCTTC. The V and J genes are TRBV18 and TRBJ1-2, with TRBD1 matching over 7 bases. This CDR3 is built from 14 residues. V trimming: 8 bases; J trimming: 2 bases; junction bases outside the gene matches: 8. Germline V gene data show CDR1 as KGHSH and CDR2 as LQKENI.

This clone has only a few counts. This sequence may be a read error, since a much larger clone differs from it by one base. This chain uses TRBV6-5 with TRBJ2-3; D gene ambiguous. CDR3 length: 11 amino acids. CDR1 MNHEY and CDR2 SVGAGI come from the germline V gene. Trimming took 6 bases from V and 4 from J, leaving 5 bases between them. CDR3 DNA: TGTGCCAGCAGCCTAGCAGATACGCAGTATTTT. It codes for CASSLADTQYF.

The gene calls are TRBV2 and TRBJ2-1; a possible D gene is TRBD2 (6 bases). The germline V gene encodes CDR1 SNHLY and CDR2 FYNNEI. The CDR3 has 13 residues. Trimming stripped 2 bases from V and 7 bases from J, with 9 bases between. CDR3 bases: TGTGCCAGCAGTGAATTACGGGGGAATGAGCAGTTCTTC. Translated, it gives CASSELRGNEQFF.

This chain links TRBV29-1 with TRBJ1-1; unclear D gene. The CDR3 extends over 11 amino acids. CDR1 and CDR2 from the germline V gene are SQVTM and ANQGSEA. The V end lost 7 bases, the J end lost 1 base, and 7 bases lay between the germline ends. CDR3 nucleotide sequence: TGCAGCGCCACAAGGAACACTGAAGCTTTCTTT. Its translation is CSATRNTEAFF.

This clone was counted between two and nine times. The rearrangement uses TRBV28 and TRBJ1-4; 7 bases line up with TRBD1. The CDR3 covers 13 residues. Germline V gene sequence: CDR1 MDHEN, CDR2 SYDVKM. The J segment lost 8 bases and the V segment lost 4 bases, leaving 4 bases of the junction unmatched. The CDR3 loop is CASSSQGPEKLFF. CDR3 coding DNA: TGTGCCAGCAGTTCACAGGGGCCAGAAAAACTGTTTTTT.

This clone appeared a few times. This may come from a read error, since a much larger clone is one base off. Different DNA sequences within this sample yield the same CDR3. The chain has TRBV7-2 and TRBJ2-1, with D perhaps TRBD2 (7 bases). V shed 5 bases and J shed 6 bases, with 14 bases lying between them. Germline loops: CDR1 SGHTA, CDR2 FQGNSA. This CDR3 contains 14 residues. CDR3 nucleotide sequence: TGTGCCAGCAGCCCGAGGGGGGGCGGCAATGAGCAGTTCTTC. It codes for CASSPRGGGNEQFF. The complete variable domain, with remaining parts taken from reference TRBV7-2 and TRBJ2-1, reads GAGVSQSPSNKVTEKGKDVELRCDPISGHTALYWYRQSLGQGLEFLIYFQGNSAPDKSGLPSDRFSAERTGGSVSTLTIQRTQQEDSAVYLCASSPRGGGNEQFFGPGTRLTVL.

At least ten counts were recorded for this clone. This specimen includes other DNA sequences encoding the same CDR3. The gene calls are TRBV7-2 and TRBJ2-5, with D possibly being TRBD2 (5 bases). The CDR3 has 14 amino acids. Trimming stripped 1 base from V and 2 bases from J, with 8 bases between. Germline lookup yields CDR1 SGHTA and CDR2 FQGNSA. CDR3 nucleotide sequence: TGTGCCAGCAGCTTAGGCGGGTATCAAGAGACCCAGTACTTC. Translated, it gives CASSLGGYQETQYF.

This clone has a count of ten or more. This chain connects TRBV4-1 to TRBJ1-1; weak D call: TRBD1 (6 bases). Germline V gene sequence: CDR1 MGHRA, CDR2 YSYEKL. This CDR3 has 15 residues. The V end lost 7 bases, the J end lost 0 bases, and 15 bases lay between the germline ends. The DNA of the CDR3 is TGCGCCAGCACCCCCCCCGGACAGTTGAACACTGAAGCTTTCTTT. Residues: CASTPPGQLNTEAFF.